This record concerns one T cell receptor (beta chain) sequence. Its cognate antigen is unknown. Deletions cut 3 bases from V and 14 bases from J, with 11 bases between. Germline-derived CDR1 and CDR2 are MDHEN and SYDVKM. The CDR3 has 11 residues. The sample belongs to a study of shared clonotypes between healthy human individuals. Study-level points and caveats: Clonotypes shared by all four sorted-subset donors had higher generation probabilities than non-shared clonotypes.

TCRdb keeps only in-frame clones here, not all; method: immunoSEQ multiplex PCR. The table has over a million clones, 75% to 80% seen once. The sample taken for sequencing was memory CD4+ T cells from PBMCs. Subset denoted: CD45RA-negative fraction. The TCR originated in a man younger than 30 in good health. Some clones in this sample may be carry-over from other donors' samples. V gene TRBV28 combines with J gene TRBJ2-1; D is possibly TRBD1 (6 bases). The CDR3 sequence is CASSFRGPKFF. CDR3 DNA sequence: TGTGCCAGCAGTTTCAGGGGACCCAAGTTCTTC.